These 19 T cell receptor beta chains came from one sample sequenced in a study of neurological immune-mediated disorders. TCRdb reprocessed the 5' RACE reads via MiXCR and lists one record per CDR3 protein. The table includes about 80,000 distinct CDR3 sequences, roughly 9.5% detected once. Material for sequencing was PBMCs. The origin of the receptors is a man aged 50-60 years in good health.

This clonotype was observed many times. For the CDR3, the DNA is TGTGCCAGCAGTTTACAGACAGGGGCGGTTGGCTACACCTTC. Translation: CASSLQTGAVGYTF. The chain recombines TRBV12-3 or TRBV12-4 with TRBJ1-2; TRBD1 matches 8 bases. The CDR3 sequence is 14 residues long. The V segment lost 2 bases and the J segment 7 bases; nucleotides outside the gene matches: 6.

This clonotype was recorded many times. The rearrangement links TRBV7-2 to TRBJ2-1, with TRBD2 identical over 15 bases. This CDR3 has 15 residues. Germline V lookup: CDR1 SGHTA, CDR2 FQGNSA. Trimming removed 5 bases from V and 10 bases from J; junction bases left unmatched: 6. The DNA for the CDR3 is TGTGCCAGCAGCCTCTCCGGGACTAGCGGGGGGGAGCAGTTCTTC. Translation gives CASSLSGTSGGEQFF.

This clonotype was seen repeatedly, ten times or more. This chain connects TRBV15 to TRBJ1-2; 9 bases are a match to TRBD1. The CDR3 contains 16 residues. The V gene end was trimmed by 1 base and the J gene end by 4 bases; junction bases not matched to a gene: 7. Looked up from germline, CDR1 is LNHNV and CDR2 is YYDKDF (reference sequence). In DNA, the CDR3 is TGTGCCACCAGCAGAGGAACAGGGGGCTGGAGCTATGGCTACACCTTC. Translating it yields CATSRGTGGWSYGYTF. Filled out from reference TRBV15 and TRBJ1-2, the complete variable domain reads DAMVIQNPRYQVTQFGKPVTLSCSQTLNHNVMYWYQQKSSQAPKLLFHYYDKDFNNEADTPDNFQSRRPNTSFCFLDIRSPGLGDTAMYLCATSRGTGGWSYGYTFGSGTRLTVV.

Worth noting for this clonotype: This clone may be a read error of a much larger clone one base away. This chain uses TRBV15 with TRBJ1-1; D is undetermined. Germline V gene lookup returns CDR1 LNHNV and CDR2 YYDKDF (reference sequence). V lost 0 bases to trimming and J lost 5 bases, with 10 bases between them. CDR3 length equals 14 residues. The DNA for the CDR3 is TGTGCCACCAGCAGAGAATCTACATGGACTGAAGCTTTCTTT. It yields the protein CATSRESTWTEAFF.

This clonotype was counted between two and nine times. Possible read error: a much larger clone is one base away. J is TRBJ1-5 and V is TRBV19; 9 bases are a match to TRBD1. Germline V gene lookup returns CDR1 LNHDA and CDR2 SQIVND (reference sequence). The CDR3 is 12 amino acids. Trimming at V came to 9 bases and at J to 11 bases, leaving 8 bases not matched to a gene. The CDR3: CASRDRDQTQHF. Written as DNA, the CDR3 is TGTGCCAGCAGGGACAGGGACCAGACCCAGCATTTT.

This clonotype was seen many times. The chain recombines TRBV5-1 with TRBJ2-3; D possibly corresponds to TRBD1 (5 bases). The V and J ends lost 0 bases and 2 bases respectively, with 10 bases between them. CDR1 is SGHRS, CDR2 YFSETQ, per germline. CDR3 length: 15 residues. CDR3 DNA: TGCGCCAGCAGCTTGGAGGGGCAGGACACAGATACGCAGTATTTT. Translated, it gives CASSLEGQDTDTQYF.

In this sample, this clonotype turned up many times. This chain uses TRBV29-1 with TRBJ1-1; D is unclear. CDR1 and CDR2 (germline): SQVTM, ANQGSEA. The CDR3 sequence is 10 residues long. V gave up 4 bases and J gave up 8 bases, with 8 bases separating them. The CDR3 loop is CSVARAEAFF. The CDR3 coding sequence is TGCAGCGTTGCGAGGGCCGAAGCTTTCTTT. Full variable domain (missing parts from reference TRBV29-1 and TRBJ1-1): SAVISQKPSRDICQRGTSLTIQCQVDSQVTMMFWYRQQPGQSLTLIATANQGSEATYESGFVIDKFPISRPNLTFSTLTVSNMSPEDSSIYLCSVARAEAFFGQGTRLTVV.

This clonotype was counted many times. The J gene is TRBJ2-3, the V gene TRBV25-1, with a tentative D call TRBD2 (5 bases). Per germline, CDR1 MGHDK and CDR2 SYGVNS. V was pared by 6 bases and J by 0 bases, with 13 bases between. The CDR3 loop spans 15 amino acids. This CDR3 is CASRALPGSTDTQYF. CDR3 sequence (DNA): TGTGCCAGCAGAGCCCTACCGGGGAGCACAGATACGCAGTATTTT.

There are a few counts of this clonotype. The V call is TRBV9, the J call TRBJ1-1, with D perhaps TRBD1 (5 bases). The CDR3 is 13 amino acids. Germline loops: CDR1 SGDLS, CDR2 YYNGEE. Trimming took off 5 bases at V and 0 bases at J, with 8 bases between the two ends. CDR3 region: CASRRDLNTEAFF. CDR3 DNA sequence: TGTGCCAGCAGGCGGGACCTGAACACTGAAGCTTTCTTT.

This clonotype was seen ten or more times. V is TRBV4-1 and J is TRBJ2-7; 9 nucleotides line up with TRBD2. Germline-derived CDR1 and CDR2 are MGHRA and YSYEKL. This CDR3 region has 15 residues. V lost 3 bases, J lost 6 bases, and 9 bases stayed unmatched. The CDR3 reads CASSHAGGLEGEQYF. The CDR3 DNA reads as TGCGCCAGCAGCCATGCGGGAGGGCTTGAGGGCGAGCAGTACTTC.

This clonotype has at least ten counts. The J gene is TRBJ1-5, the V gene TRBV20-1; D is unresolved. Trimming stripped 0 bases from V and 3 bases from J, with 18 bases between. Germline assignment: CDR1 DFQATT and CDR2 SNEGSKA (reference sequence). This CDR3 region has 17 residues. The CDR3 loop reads CSARELFSQKNNQPQHF. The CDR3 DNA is TGCAGTGCTAGAGAACTATTTAGTCAGAAGAACAATCAGCCCCAGCATTTT.

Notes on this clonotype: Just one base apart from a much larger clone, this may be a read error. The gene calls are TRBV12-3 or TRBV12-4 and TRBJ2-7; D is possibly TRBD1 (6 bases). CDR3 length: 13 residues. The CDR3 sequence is CVSSWTDSYEQYF. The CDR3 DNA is TGTGTCAGCAGTTGGACAGACTCCTACGAGCAGTACTTC.

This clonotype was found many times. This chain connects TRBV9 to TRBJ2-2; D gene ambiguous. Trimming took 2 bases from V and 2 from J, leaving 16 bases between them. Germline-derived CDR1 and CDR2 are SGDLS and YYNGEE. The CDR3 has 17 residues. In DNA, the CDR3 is TGTGCCAGCAGCGTTTTAGGAACAGTATCAAACACCGGGGAGCTGTTTTTT. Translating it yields CASSVLGTVSNTGELFF.

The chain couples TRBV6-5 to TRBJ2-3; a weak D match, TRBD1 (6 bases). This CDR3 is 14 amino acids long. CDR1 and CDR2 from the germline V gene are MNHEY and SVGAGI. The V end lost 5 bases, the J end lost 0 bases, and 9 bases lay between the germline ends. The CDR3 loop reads CASSRTESTDTQYF. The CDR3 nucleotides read TGTGCCAGCAGTAGGACAGAGAGCACAGATACGCAGTATTTT.

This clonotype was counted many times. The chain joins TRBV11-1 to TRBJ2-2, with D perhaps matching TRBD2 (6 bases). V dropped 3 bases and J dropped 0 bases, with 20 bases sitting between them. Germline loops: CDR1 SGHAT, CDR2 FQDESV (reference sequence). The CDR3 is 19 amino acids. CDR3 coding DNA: TGTGCCAGCAGCTTTACCGTCTATGGCGGGGTCACGAACACCGGGGAGCTGTTTTTT. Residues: CASSFTVYGGVTNTGELFF.

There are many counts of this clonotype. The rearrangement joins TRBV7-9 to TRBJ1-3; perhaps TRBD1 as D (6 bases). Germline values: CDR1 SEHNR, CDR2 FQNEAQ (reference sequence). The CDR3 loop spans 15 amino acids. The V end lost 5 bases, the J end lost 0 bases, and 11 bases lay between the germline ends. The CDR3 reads CASSPGQISGNTIYF. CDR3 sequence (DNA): TGTGCCAGCAGCCCCGGACAGATCTCTGGAAACACCATATATTTT.

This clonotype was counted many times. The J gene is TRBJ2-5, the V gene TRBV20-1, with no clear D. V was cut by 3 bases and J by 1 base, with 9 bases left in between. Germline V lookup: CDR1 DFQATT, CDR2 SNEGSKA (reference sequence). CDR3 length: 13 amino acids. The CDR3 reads CSARGQIQETQYF. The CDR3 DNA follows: TGCAGTGCTAGGGGTCAGATCCAAGAGACCCAGTACTTC.

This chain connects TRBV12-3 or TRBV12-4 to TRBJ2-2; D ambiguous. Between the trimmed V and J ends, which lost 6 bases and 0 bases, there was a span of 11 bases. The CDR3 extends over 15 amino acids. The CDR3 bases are TGTGCCAGCAGACTGACTGGAGCGAACACCGGGGAGCTGTTTTTT. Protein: CASRLTGANTGELFF.

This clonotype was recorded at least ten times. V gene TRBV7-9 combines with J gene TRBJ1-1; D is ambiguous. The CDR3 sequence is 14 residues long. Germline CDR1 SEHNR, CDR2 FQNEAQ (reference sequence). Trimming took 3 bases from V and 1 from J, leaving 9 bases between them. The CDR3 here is CASSLNSGNTEAFF. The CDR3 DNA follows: TGTGCCAGCAGCTTGAATTCAGGGAACACTGAAGCTTTCTTT.